The rows below give T cell receptor beta chains drawn from one sample of a study of cytomegalovirus exposure and HLA in healthy donors. The method was immunoSEQ multiplex PCR; TCRdb's version includes in-frame clones alone and lacks a portion of them. The table includes over 150,000 clones, approximately 67% detected once. The sequenced sample consisted of PBMCs. The receptors here all came from a woman aged 18-35 years in good health and CMV-seropositive. Both conserved end residues are part of each CDR3. Fields, in order: D gene, J gene, V gene, clone size, CDR3 protein, CDR3 DNA. The D gene is left open where the match is weak. A row's size may be missing; if present it is once, few, many or a size class.

.,TRBJ1-2,TRBV4-3,.,CASSQNRLGRVGYTF,TGCGCCAGCAGCCAAAATAGATTGGGCAGGGTAGGCTACACCTTC
.,TRBJ2-1,TRBV14,.,CASSQVRGEYNEQFF,TGTGCCAGCAGCCAAGTTAGAGGAGAGTACAATGAGCAGTTCTTC
.,TRBJ1-1,TRBV30,.,CAWVEGVWTEAFF,TGTGCCTGGGTGGAGGGAGTGTGGACTGAAGCTTTCTTT
.,TRBJ2-7,TRBV4-2,few,CASSLGVRAGYEQYF,TGTGCCAGCAGCTTAGGGGTCAGGGCTGGTTACGAGCAGTACTTC
TRBD1,TRBJ1-2,TRBV5-1,.,CASSPRTGSPGGYTF,TGCGCCAGCAGCCCCAGGACAGGGAGTCCGGGTGGCTACACCTTC
.,TRBJ1-5,TRBV30,.,CAWSAVPGGNQPQHF,TGTGCCTGGAGTGCGGTTCCCGGAGGCAATCAGCCCCAGCATTTT
TRBD2,TRBJ2-1,TRBV7-9,.,CASSSSGNGSYNEQFF,TGTGCCAGCAGCTCTAGCGGGAATGGGTCCTACAATGAGCAGTTCTTC
.,TRBJ2-7,TRBV19,.,CASSTQQENYEQYF,TGTGCCAGTAGTACCCAACAGGAAAATTACGAGCAGTACTTC
.,TRBJ1-1,TRBV5-4,.,CASSLMQVGKSEAFF,TGTGCCAGCAGCTTGATGCAGGTCGGGAAATCCGAAGCTTTCTTT
TRBD1,TRBJ1-1,TRBV7-9,.,CASSSTGGTNTEAFF,TGTGCCAGCAGCTCGACAGGGGGTACGAACACTGAAGCTTTCTTT
.,TRBJ2-1,TRBV4-2,.,CASSQDRNSAGRSYNEQFF,TGTGCCAGCAGCCAAGATCGGAATTCCGCAGGGAGGTCTTATAATGAGCAGTTCTTC
.,TRBJ2-2,TRBV27,once,CASSWRGSAGELFF,TGTGCCAGCAGTTGGAGGGGTTCGGCCGGGGAGCTGTTTTTT
.,TRBJ1-1,TRBV7-3,.,CASSSYGVSEAFF,TGTGCCAGCAGCTCCTACGGGGTGTCTGAAGCTTTCTTT
TRBD2,TRBJ2-7,TRBV11-2,.,CASSLGVAGGYEQYF,TGTGCCAGCAGCTTAGGAGTAGCGGGGGGTTACGAGCAGTACTTC
TRBD2,TRBJ2-1,TRBV9,.,CASSVRGGGVILNEQFF,TGTGCCAGCAGCGTAAGGGGCGGGGGGGTTATTTTAAATGAGCAGTTCTTC
.,TRBJ1-1,TRBV2,few,CASRARGKNTEAFF,TGTGCCAGCAGGGCCAGGGGAAAGAACACTGAAGCTTTCTTT
TRBD1,TRBJ1-6,TRBV4-3,.,CASSQPVLGTGANSPLHF,TGCGCCAGCAGCCAACCAGTCCTCGGGACAGGGGCGAATTCACCCCTCCACTTT
TRBD1,TRBJ1-1,TRBV5-6,.,CASSSGQGRTFF,TGTGCCAGCAGTTCAGGACAGGGGAGGACTTTCTTT
.,TRBJ2-1,TRBV28,.,CASSLPQQVNNEQFF,TGTGCCAGCAGTTTACCGCAACAGGTTAATAATGAGCAGTTCTTC
.,TRBJ2-3,TRBV2,few,CAGGRDTQYF,TGTGCGGGCGGGCGAGATACGCAGTATTTT
.,TRBJ2-4,TRBV7-9,.,CASSSGLSNIQYF,TGTGCCAGCAGCTCCGGACTGTCAAACATTCAGTACTTC
TRBD2,TRBJ2-5,TRBV18,once,CASSLPSGKETQYF,TGTGCCAGCTCACTCCCTAGCGGGAAAGAGACCCAGTACTTC
.,TRBJ1-2,TRBV28,.,CASGGASFNYGYTF,TGTGCCAGTGGGGGGGCGTCATTTAACTATGGCTACACCTTC
.,TRBJ1-5,TRBV19,.,CASSPVLDSALHF,TGTGCCAGTAGTCCCGTTTTAGACAGTGCCCTACATTTT
TRBD2,TRBJ2-3,TRBV27,.,CASSFRLAGVSASDTQYF,TGTGCCAGCAGTTTCCGACTAGCGGGAGTTTCGGCTTCGGATACGCAGTATTTT
.,TRBJ1-4,TRBV6-1,.,CASTRANNEKLFF,TGTGCCAGCACGCGGGCCAATAATGAAAAACTGTTTTTT
TRBD2,TRBJ2-3,TRBV19,.,CASSTGTSGTDTQYF,TGTGCCAGTAGCACCGGGACTAGCGGCACAGATACGCAGTATTTT
TRBD1,TRBJ2-7,TRBV6-5,.,CASRRQGVLKNEQYF,TGTGCCAGCAGACGTCAGGGGGTCCTCAAAAACGAGCAGTACTTC
.,TRBJ1-4,TRBV30,once,CAWSVPGGGEKLFF,TGTGCCTGGAGTGTACCCGGGGGGGGTGAAAAACTGTTTTTT
.,TRBJ2-3,TRBV7-9,few,CASSLDTLGGTDTQYF,TGTGCCAGCAGCTTAGACACCCTCGGAGGCACAGATACGCAGTATTTT
TRBD1,TRBJ2-3,TRBV29-1,few,CSVATGSTDTQYF,TGCAGCGTAGCGACAGGGAGCACAGATACGCAGTATTTT
TRBD1,TRBJ1-6,TRBV18,.,CASSRDRDNSPLHF,TGTGCCAGCTCCCGAGACAGGGATAATTCACCCCTCCACTTT
TRBD1,TRBJ1-1,TRBV5-1,.,CASSLATGFTEAFF,TGCGCCAGCAGCTTGGCGACAGGGTTCACTGAAGCTTTCTTT
.,TRBJ1-5,TRBV30,few,CAWSDRGNQPQHF,TGTGCCTGGAGTGACAGGGGCAATCAGCCCCAGCATTTT
TRBD2,TRBJ2-1,TRBV6-1,.,CASSETGGSGNEQFF,TGTGCCAGCAGTGAGACGGGAGGGTCGGGCAATGAGCAGTTCTTC
TRBD2,TRBJ2-7,TRBV6-5,few,CASSYSRAGRPYEQYF,TGTGCCAGCAGTTACTCGAGAGCGGGGAGACCCTACGAGCAGTACTTC
.,TRBJ2-3,TRBV5-6,.,CASSFEGYTQYF,TGTGCCAGCAGCTTTGAGGGCTATACGCAGTATTTT
.,TRBJ1-2,TRBV2,.,CASSEQGGDTF,TGTGCCAGCAGTGAACAGGGCGGGGACACCTTC
.,TRBJ2-7,TRBV6-5,few,CASSYAIGGGLREQYF,TGTGCCAGCAGTTACGCCATTGGCGGGGGCTTGAGGGAGCAGTACTTC